What follows are 18 T cell receptor beta chains derived from one specimen sequenced in a study of human T cells and chemical hapten exposure. Time point denoted: pre-sensitization, week 0. The treatment is: therapeutic diphenylcyclopropenone sensitization with weekly scalp DPC. TCRdb passed the RACE reads through MiXCR, listing each CDR3 protein once. The sample records nearly 110,000 distinct CDR3 sequences, roughly 12% being singletons. Specimen: whole blood, collected in connection with sensitization to the hapten diphenylcyclopropenone (DPC). The receptors shown here come from a woman aged 50 to 60 with alopecia areata. Some clones in this sample may be carry-over from other donors' samples.

V is TRBV6-2 or TRBV6-3 and J is TRBJ2-1; perhaps TRBD1 as D (6 bases). In germline, CDR1 is MNHEY, CDR2 SVGEGT. The CDR3 runs to 14 residues. Deletions cut 7 bases from V and 2 bases from J, with 12 bases between. As DNA, the CDR3 is TGTGCCAGCAAGGGGGATTGGACCTACAATGAGCAGTTCTTC. Protein: CASKGDWTYNEQFF.

To note about this clonotype: One end of the junction varies from germline; a read error may be responsible. The chain is built from TRBV18 and TRBJ2-3; perhaps TRBD2 as D (5 bases). The CDR3 is 14 amino acids. CDR1 is KGHSH, CDR2 LQKENI, per germline. CDR3 loop: CTSSPPSSGDTQYF. The CDR3 region has the DNA TGTACCAGCTCACCACCCTCCAGCGGAGATACGCAGTATTTT.

The chain couples TRBV12-3 or TRBV12-4 to TRBJ2-7; a weak D match, TRBD1 (6 bases). Trimming took off 3 bases at V and 5 bases at J, with 14 bases between the two ends. This CDR3 contains 14 residues. The CDR3 region is CASSLLQGTHEQYF. CDR3 DNA: TGTGCCAGCAGTTTGCTGCAGGGGACCCACGAGCAGTACTTC.

This clonotype has a count of ten or more. This rearrangement joins TRBV27 to TRBJ2-3; possible D gene TRBD1, 5 bases. V lost 4 bases and J lost 4, with 9 bases in between. The germline V gene has CDR1 MNHEY and CDR2 SMNVEV (reference sequence). The CDR3 spans 13 residues. This CDR3 reads CASSSRVPDTQYF. The CDR3 DNA reads TGTGCCAGCAGTTCCAGGGTTCCAGATACGCAGTATTTT.

The chain links TRBV12-3 or TRBV12-4 to TRBJ2-7; unclear D gene. The CDR3 spans 15 residues. V lost 0 bases, J lost 2 bases, and 11 bases lay in between. The CDR3 bases are TGTGCCAGCAGTTTAGCATCCGGGCTACCCTACGAGCAGTACTTC. Its translation is CASSLASGLPYEQYF.

The table lists this clonotype with many counts. The chain recombines TRBV12-3 or TRBV12-4 with TRBJ1-1, with D unresolved. V gave up 3 bases and J gave up 3 bases, with 11 bases separating them. The CDR3 length is 14 residues. In DNA form, the CDR3 reads TGTGCCAGCAGTTTCCTCGGTCTTTACACTGAAGCTTTCTTT. Translating gives CASSFLGLYTEAFF.

This sequence joins TRBV6-6 and TRBJ1-6; D is uncertain. The CDR3 consists of 16 residues. CDR1 is MNHNY, CDR2 SVGAGI, per germline (reference sequence). V dropped 0 bases and J dropped 0 bases, with 6 bases sitting between them. The CDR3 nucleotides are TGTGCCAGCAGTTACTCAAGGAGCTCCTATAATTCACCCCTCCACTTT. It codes for CASSYSRSSYNSPLHF.

The V and J genes are TRBV20-1 and TRBJ2-1; D is perhaps TRBD1 or TRBD2 (7 bases each). Germline-derived CDR1 and CDR2 are DFQATT and SNEGSKA (reference sequence). V was pared by 0 bases and J by 7 bases, with 16 bases between. The CDR3 runs to 15 residues. The CDR3 reads CSARDFGTAGNEQFF. The CDR3 region has the DNA TGCAGTGCTAGAGATTTCGGGACAGCGGGAAATGAGCAGTTCTTC.

V is TRBV28 and J is TRBJ2-7, with 8 bases matching TRBD2. Per germline, CDR1 MDHEN and CDR2 SYDVKM. Trimming removed 10 bases from V and 2 bases from J; junction bases left unmatched: 7. The CDR3 sequence is 13 residues long. The CDR3 protein is CATGRGTAYEQYF. DNA for the CDR3: TGTGCCACCGGGAGGGGTACCGCCTACGAGCAGTACTTC.

This clonotype has a handful of counts. This sequence joins TRBV19 and TRBJ1-5; TRBD1 aligns across 11 bases. V shed 7 bases, J shed 7 bases, and the junction held 9 bases outside the gene matches. Germline V CDR1 and CDR2: LNHDA, SQIVND (reference sequence). The CDR3 consists of 15 residues. The CDR3, as DNA: TGTGCCAGTACCCTGGACAGGGGGCCGTTGCAGCCCCAGCATTTT. Protein sequence: CASTLDRGPLQPQHF.

This clonotype was counted only a few times. The chain links TRBV29-1 to TRBJ2-7; possible D gene TRBD1, 5 bases. The CDR3 is 12 residues long. Germline V gene data show CDR1 as SQVTM and CDR2 as ANQGSEA. V lost 6 bases, J lost 6 bases, and 15 bases lay in between. CDR3 loop: CSVRQYAGEQYF. In DNA form, the CDR3 reads TGCAGCGTAAGACAGTACGCCGGCGAGCAGTACTTC.

The V gene is TRBV18, the J gene TRBJ2-2; TRBD1 aligns across 8 bases. V lost 1 base and J lost 2; bases outside the gene matches: 3. The CDR3 has 16 residues. The germline gives CDR1 KGHSH, CDR2 LQKENI. CDR3 sequence (DNA): TGTGCCAGCTCACCACTCGGGACAGGAAACACCGGGGAGCTGTTTTTT. Its protein is CASSPLGTGNTGELFF.

The chain combines TRBV11-2 with TRBJ2-7, with a tentative D call TRBD2 (6 bases). From germline, CDR1 is SGHAT and CDR2 FQNNGV. Deletions cut 4 bases from V and 4 bases from J, with 17 bases between. This CDR3 comprises 15 residues. DNA of the CDR3: TGTGCCAGCAGCTCAAGCCGGGACTCGCGTTACGAGCAGTACTTC. It yields the protein CASSSSRDSRYEQYF.

This clonotype was observed a handful of times. The chain is built from TRBV20-1 and TRBJ2-1, with 11 bases aligning to TRBD2. Germline V gene lookup returns CDR1 DFQATT and CDR2 SNEGSKA (reference sequence). Trimming took 3 bases from V and 0 from J; bases not matched to a gene: 16. CDR3 length equals 20 residues. CDR3 region: CSARKPGLAVFMSSYNEQFF. The CDR3 DNA sequence: TGCAGTGCTAGGAAACCGGGACTAGCGGTGTTCATGAGCTCCTACAATGAGCAGTTCTTC.

This clonotype was counted ten times or more. The rearrangement uses TRBV18 and TRBJ2-5; D ambiguous. The CDR3 loop spans 13 amino acids. Per the germline V gene, CDR1 is KGHSH and CDR2 is LQKENI. The V and J ends lost 2 bases and 5 bases respectively, with 9 bases between them. CDR3 nucleotide sequence: TGTGCCAGCTCACCAATAGTCATGGAGACCCAGTACTTC. Translation gives CASSPIVMETQYF.

The CDR3 protein is CASSTEMLSPLHF. CDR3 nucleotide sequence: TGTGCCAGCAGTACTGAGATGCTTTCACCCCTCCACTTT. The chain couples TRBV6-6 to TRBJ1-6; D is uncertain. With 5 bases removed from V and 9 bases from J, the gap between germline ends came to 11 bases. The length of the CDR3 is 13 residues. Looked up from germline, CDR1 is MNHNY and CDR2 is SVGAGI (reference sequence).

This clonotype was found a few times. V usage is TRBV6-6 and J usage is TRBJ2-7, with unresolved D. The CDR3 runs to 12 residues. The ends were cut back, 5 bases at V and 4 bases at J, with 9 bases in the middle. The V gene's germline CDR1 is MNHNY and CDR2 SVGAGI (reference sequence). CDR3 sequence (DNA): TGTGCCAGCAGTGACACGGTTTACGAGCAGTACTTC. Encoded protein: CASSDTVYEQYF.

The sample holds a few counts of this clonotype. The chain couples TRBV12-3 or TRBV12-4 to TRBJ1-6; D is undetermined. CDR3 size: 14 residues. V was trimmed by 3 bases and J by 9 bases, leaving 12 bases between them. CDR3 nucleotides: TGTGCCAGCAGTTTTTTGTCCTCTAGTTCACCCCTCCACTTT. Translated, it gives CASSFLSSSSPLHF.